Shown below are 7 T cell receptor beta chains from a single sample sequenced in a study of blood T cell repertoires in COVID-19 (dated by TCRdb to about 2020). Library generation was performed with the immunoSEQ multiplex PCR assay. TCRdb holds this immuneACCESS table with in-frame rearrangements only. Some clones are missing; in checked studies, unresolved V genes explain under half, and the rest has no known cause. The sample yields about 190,000 clones; 80% were counted once. Less than 7% of the sample belongs to the ten largest clones. The sequenced sample consisted of peripheral blood. These receptors were obtained from a man aged 55 to 70 with acute or convalescent COVID-19.

The chain couples TRBV6-5 to TRBJ1-2; the D gene is possibly TRBD1 (5 bases). This CDR3 has 12 residues. Germline CDR1 MNHEY, CDR2 SVGAGI. The V and J ends lost 6 bases and 3 bases respectively, with 8 bases between them. CDR3 DNA: TGTGCCAGCAGGGGCAGGGACTATGGCTACACCTTC. Translation gives CASRGRDYGYTF.

This chain connects TRBV27 to TRBJ1-1; D might be TRBD1 (6 bases). The CDR3 extends over 17 amino acids. Germline V gives CDR1 MNHEY, CDR2 SMNVEV (reference sequence). The germline V and J ends were trimmed by 2 bases and 4 bases, with 20 bases remaining between them. Here the CDR3 reads CASSLGTPYRVGTEAFF. CDR3 DNA sequence: TGTGCCAGCAGTTTAGGGACCCCTTACAGGGTTGGCACTGAAGCTTTCTTT.

V and J are TRBV4-3 and TRBJ1-2; D is perhaps TRBD1 (6 bases). The CDR3 is 15 amino acids. The V end was cut by 0 bases, the J end by 0 bases, with 8 bases between. The V gene's germline CDR1 is LGHNA and CDR2 YSLEER. CDR3: CASSQEGTTNYGYTF. The CDR3 DNA follows: TGCGCCAGCAGCCAAGAGGGGACAACTAACTATGGCTACACCTTC.

The chain is built from TRBV18 and TRBJ1-3; possibly TRBD1 for D (6 bases). Germline CDR1 is KGHSH and CDR2 is LQKENI. The V end was cut by 7 bases, the J end by 4 bases, with 17 bases between. The length of the CDR3 is 15 residues. Here the CDR3 reads CASLADRQGGNTIYF. The CDR3 DNA reads TGTGCCAGCTTAGCCGACAGGCAAGGAGGAAACACCATATATTTT.

J is TRBJ1-1 and V is TRBV4-3; 7 nucleotides align to TRBD1. CDR3 length equals 18 residues. V lost 1 base, J lost 3 bases, and 14 bases stayed unmatched. CDR1 is LGHNA and CDR2 is YSLEER in the germline V gene. Written as DNA, the CDR3 is TGCGCCAGCAGCCAAGGATGGAGGGCAGGGGGGATGTACACTGAAGCTTTCTTT. Protein sequence: CASSQGWRAGGMYTEAFF.

This sequence joins TRBV9 and TRBJ2-1; 10 bases are a match to TRBD1. Per germline, CDR1 SGDLS and CDR2 YYNGEE. The CDR3 sequence is 17 residues long. Trimming at V came to 3 bases and at J to 4 bases, leaving 10 bases not matched to a gene. The CDR3 sequence: CASSERARDRGYNEQFF. The CDR3 bases are TGTGCCAGCAGCGAGCGGGCCCGGGACAGGGGTTACAATGAGCAGTTCTTC.

The V gene is TRBV5-1, the J gene TRBJ2-7; 12 bases fit TRBD2. Trimming cost V 4 bases and J 3 bases; bases outside gene matches: 8. The germline CDR1 and CDR2 sequences are SGHRS and YFSETQ. The CDR3 runs 16 residues. CDR3 region: CASSHRTSGTHYEQYF. The CDR3 nucleotides read TGCGCCAGCAGCCATAGGACTAGCGGGACGCACTACGAGCAGTACTTC.